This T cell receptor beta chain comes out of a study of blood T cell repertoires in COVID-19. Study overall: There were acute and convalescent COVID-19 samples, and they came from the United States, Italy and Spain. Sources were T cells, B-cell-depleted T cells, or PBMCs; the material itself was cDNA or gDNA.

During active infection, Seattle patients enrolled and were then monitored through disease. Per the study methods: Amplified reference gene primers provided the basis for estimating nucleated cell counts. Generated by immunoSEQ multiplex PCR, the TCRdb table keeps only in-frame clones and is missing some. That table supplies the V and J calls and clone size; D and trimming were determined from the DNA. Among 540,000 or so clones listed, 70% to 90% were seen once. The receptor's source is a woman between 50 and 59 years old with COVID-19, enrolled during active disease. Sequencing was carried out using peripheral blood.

The CDR3 DNA is TGTGCCAGCAGCCAAGACACAGGGGGTGATACGCAGTATTTT. This encodes CASSQDTGGDTQYF. The V call is TRBV3-1 (or the pseudogene TRBV3-2), the J call TRBJ2-3; 8 bases line up with TRBD1. This CDR3 spans 14 amino acids. Germline-derived CDR1 and CDR2 are LGHDT and YNNKEL (reference sequence). V shed 0 bases, J shed 6 bases, and the junction held 2 bases outside the gene matches.